The entry below describes one T cell receptor (beta chain). Its antigen remains unidentified. The CDR3 is 13 amino acids. Germline values: CDR1 SQVTM, CDR2 ANQGSEA. These data come from a study of CD8+ T cells in alopecia areata. Study-wide points: Besides other cells, scalp samples also yield sequences of resident alphabeta T cells from normal skin.

Indicated treatment: oral pan-JAK inhibitor, 5-10 mg twice daily. As the sequencing template, cDNA was produced by extracting RNA and reverse transcribing it. The data were produced by immunoSEQ multiplex PCR, yet TCRdb's version contains in-frame clones alone and is incomplete. Among around 100,000 clones, 70% to 90% were seen once, and the ten largest hold roughly 10%. The chain links TRBV29-1 to TRBJ2-5; D is unclear. The DNA end is a closer match to TRBJ2-7, so the J assignment may be wrong. Sequenced here: CD8+ T cells sorted from blood, sampled at approximately week 34, from a patient treated with tofacitinib. This clonotype originated in a human donor with alopecia areata. CDR3 sequence reads: CSVEDGRPDEQYF. The CDR3 bases are TGCAGCGTTGAAGATGGGCGCCCCGACGAGCAGTACTTC.